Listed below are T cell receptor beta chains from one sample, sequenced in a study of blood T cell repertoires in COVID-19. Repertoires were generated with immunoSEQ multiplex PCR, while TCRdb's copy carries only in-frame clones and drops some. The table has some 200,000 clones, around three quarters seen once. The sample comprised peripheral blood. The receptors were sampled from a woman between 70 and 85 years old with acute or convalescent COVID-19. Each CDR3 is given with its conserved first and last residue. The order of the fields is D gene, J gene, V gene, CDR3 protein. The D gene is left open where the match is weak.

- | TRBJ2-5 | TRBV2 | CASRRTAQETQYF
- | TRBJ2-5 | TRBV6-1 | CASSDLGLQETQYF
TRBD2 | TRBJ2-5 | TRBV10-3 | CAISDRGTSGAGGETQYF
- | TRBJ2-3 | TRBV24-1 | CATSDLDSPKRADTQYF
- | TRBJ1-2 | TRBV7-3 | CASSLMGADNGYTF
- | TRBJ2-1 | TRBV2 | CASRARYNEQFF
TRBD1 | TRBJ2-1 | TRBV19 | CASSLPRPGGSSYNEQFF
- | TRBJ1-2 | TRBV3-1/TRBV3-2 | CASRDRGGREGYTF
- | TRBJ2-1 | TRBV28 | CASSLGAAQFF
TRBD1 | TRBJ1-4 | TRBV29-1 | CSVRDRYNEKLFF
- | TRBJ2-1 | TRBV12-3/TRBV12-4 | CASSSQVHNEQFF
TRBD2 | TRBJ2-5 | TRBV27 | CASNTGQTSGQETQYF
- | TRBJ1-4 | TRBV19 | CASSIDNEGEKLFF
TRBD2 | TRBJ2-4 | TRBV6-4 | CASSEREADIQYF
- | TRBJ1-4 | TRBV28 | CASSFGQAVEKLFF
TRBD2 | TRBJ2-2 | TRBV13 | CASSSHYVEREIGNTGELFF
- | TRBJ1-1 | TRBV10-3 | CAISETGMNTEAFF
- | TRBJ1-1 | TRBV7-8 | CASSLGTGNTEAFF
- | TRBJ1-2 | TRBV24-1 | CATSDWQYGYTF
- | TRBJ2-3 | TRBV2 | CASMQGTTDTQYF
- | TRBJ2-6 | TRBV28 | CASRSPDSSGANVLTF
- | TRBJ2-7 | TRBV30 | CAWSVQGPEEQYF
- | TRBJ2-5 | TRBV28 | CASSLVREETQYF
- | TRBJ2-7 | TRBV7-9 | CASSLAATYEQYF